One sample yielded the 24 T cell receptor beta chains listed below, sequenced in a study of blood T cell repertoires in COVID-19. Only in-frame clones appear in the TCRdb table, and some are missing; sequencing was by immunoSEQ multiplex PCR. Among a few hundred thousand clones listed, approximately 85% were seen once. Sequenced sample: PBMCs or T cells enriched from blood (not recorded which). The receptor source for this set is a woman aged 45-59 years who had been exposed to COVID-19.

The chain joins TRBV19 to TRBJ1-5; tentative D call: TRBD1 (5 bases). CDR3 length: 19 residues. Germline CDR1 reads LNHDA; CDR2 reads SQIVND (reference sequence). The V end was cut by 2 bases, the J end by 1 base, with 21 bases between. In nucleotides, the CDR3 is TGTGCCAGTAGTATATTATCAAGTGGCAGGGTTGGAAGCAATCAGCCCCAGCATTTT. Translated: CASSILSSGRVGSNQPQHF. The full variable domain, rest sourced from reference TRBV19 and TRBJ1-5, is DGGITQSPKYLFRKEGQNVTLSCEQNLNHDAMYWYRQDPGQGLRLIYYSQIVNDFQKGDIAEGYSVSREKKESFPLTVTSAQKNPTAFYLCASSILSSGRVGSNQPQHFGDGTRLSIL.

The chain recombines TRBV11-3 with TRBJ2-3, with TRBD2 as a possible D gene (7 bases). CDR3 length: 16 residues. Trimming left V 5 bases short and J 4 bases short, with 19 bases between. CDR1 SGHNT and CDR2 YENEEA come from the germline V gene. The CDR3 coding sequence is TGTGCCAGCAGCCCAAACTCGGGGGGCCTTTCAGATACGCAGTATTTT. Protein: CASSPNSGGLSDTQYF.

The CDR3 nucleotides are TGTGCCAGCAGTTTAAGGGGGCAGGGGAACTATGGCTACACCTTC. Its protein product is CASSLRGQGNYGYTF. The chain has TRBV28 and TRBJ1-2; 7 nucleotides line up with TRBD1. CDR1 MDHEN and CDR2 SYDVKM come from the germline V gene. The ends lost 2 bases at V and 2 bases at J; junction bases unmatched: 5. This CDR3 spans 15 amino acids.

This clone has only one observation. The chain employs TRBV7-2 and TRBJ1-1; D is unresolved. Per germline, CDR1 SGHTA and CDR2 FQGNSA. Trimming removed 2 bases from V and 1 base from J, with 11 bases in between. This CDR3 comprises 15 residues. The CDR3, as DNA: TGTGCCAGCAGCTTATATGAGGGCAGGAACACTGAAGCTTTCTTT. This encodes CASSLYEGRNTEAFF.

V and J are TRBV5-1 and TRBJ1-6; 7 positions agree with TRBD1. Germline CDR1 and CDR2: SGHRS and YFSETQ. The CDR3 contains 15 residues. V gave up 4 bases and J gave up 9 bases; unmatched junction bases: 10. DNA for the CDR3: TGCGCCAGCAGCCCAGAGACAGGGTCCCCTTCACCCCTCCACTTT. Encoded protein: CASSPETGSPSPLHF.

V gene TRBV12-3 or TRBV12-4 combines with J gene TRBJ1-1, with D uncertain. CDR3 length equals 12 residues. Trimming took off 2 bases at V and 7 bases at J, with 8 bases between the two ends. CDR3 sequence: CASSLWADEAFF. The DNA for the CDR3 is TGTGCCAGCAGTTTATGGGCAGATGAAGCTTTCTTT.

The rearrangement joins TRBV21-1 to TRBJ2-3; the DNA was not compared with TRBD1, the D call given in the table. TRBV21-1 is designated a pseudogene. The CDR3 length is 12 residues. The CDR3 region has the DNA TGTGCCAGCAGCCACAGTAGGGATACGCAGTATTTT. Translated: CASSHSRDTQYF.

The sample holds one count of this clone. V is TRBV10-3 and J is TRBJ1-2; no definite D call. Germline assignment: CDR1 ENHRY and CDR2 SYGVKD. V was shortened by 5 bases and J by 6 bases, with 16 bases between the two germline ends. This CDR3 region has 14 residues. Here the CDR3 DNA reads TGTGCCATCAGTTTCTCGTTCGCTTCAGATGGCTACACCTTC. Translation gives CAISFSFASDGYTF.

J is TRBJ1-2 and V is TRBV5-1; 10 positions match TRBD1. The germline V gene encodes CDR1 SGHRS and CDR2 YFSETQ. V trimming: 2 bases; J trimming: 4 bases; junction bases outside the gene matches: 5. This CDR3 spans 15 amino acids. CDR3 in amino acids: CASSLGTGVSYGYTF. DNA for the CDR3: TGCGCCAGCAGCTTAGGGACAGGGGTATCCTATGGCTACACCTTC.

The chain employs TRBV3-1 (or the pseudogene TRBV3-2) and TRBJ1-5; TRBD1 matches 9 bases. The germline V gene encodes CDR1 LGHDT and CDR2 YNNKEL (reference sequence). Trimming at V came to 5 bases and at J to 6 bases, leaving 5 bases not matched to a gene. The CDR3 has 14 amino acids. The CDR3, as DNA: TGTGCCAGCAGCTCCGGGACAGGGTCTCAGCCCCAGCATTTT. The encoded protein is CASSSGTGSQPQHF.

As concerns this clone: Different DNA sequences within this sample yield the same CDR3. The chain has TRBV5-1 and TRBJ1-1; TRBD1 matches 7 bases. CDR1 and CDR2 from the germline V gene are SGHRS and YFSETQ. The CDR3 extends over 13 amino acids. V trimming: 4 bases; J trimming: 1 base; junction bases outside the gene matches: 1. The CDR3 region has the DNA TGCGCCAGCAGCCGGACAGGGAACACTGAAGCTTTCTTT. Protein: CASSRTGNTEAFF.

The chain joins TRBV6-2 or TRBV6-3 to TRBJ2-1; TRBD2 matches 8 bases. Germline CDR1 MNHEY, CDR2 SVGEGT. CDR3 length: 15 amino acids. With 2 bases clipped from V and 5 bases from J, the junction kept 5 bases outside the gene matches. The CDR3 loop is CASSYGGGKNNEQFF. In DNA form, the CDR3 reads TGTGCCAGCAGTTACGGCGGGGGGAAAAACAATGAGCAGTTCTTC.

This clone came up once. The chain couples TRBV7-9 to TRBJ1-1, with D perhaps TRBD1 (6 bases). This CDR3 region has 15 residues. Per the germline V gene, CDR1 is SEHNR and CDR2 is FQNEAQ (reference sequence). Deletions cut 5 bases from V and 0 bases from J, with 13 bases between. The CDR3 DNA follows: TGTGCCAGCAGCCCTCGACAGGATTTGAACACTGAAGCTTTCTTT. It translates to CASSPRQDLNTEAFF.

The chain recombines TRBV5-1 with TRBJ1-2; TRBD1 aligns across 7 bases. J gave up 5 bases and V 4 bases, and 14 bases lay outside the gene matches. Germline V gene sequence: CDR1 SGHRS, CDR2 YFSETQ. The CDR3 is 16 amino acids. The CDR3 sequence: CASSLEGAPGAYGYTF. The CDR3 DNA reads TGCGCCAGCAGCCTGGAGGGGGCTCCCGGAGCGTATGGCTACACCTTC.

This sequence joins TRBV9 and TRBJ1-2; D is undetermined. Germline CDR1 reads SGDLS; CDR2 reads YYNGEE. Deletions cut 0 bases from V and 0 bases from J, with 6 bases between. The CDR3 spans 14 residues. The CDR3 DNA sequence: TGTGCCAGCAGCGTAGGTGGCACTAACTATGGCTACACCTTC. It yields the protein CASSVGGTNYGYTF.

The CDR3 DNA is TGTGCCAGCAGTGATTCCCCGTGGGACATCAATCAGCCCCAGCATTTT. Translated, it gives CASSDSPWDINQPQHF. J is TRBJ1-5 and V is TRBV6-1, with D tentatively TRBD1 (6 bases). CDR3 length: 16 amino acids. Germline V gene lookup returns CDR1 MNHNS and CDR2 SASEGT. The V gene lost 3 bases and the J gene lost 3 bases, with 15 bases spanning the gap.

The chain couples TRBV19 to TRBJ2-5; a possible D gene is TRBD2 (7 bases). The germline V and J ends were trimmed by 9 bases and 4 bases, with 15 bases remaining between them. CDR1 is LNHDA, CDR2 SQIVND, per germline (reference sequence). The length of the CDR3 is 13 residues. The CDR3: CASAWGGPETQYF. The CDR3 bases are TGTGCCAGCGCCTGGGGGGGCCCAGAGACCCAGTACTTC.

The chain uses TRBV19 and TRBJ2-2; a possible D gene is TRBD1 (6 bases). With 7 bases removed from V and 2 bases from J, the gap between germline ends came to 17 bases. The CDR3 has 16 residues. From germline, CDR1 is LNHDA and CDR2 SQIVND (reference sequence). CDR3 residues: CASKTRQVLNTGELFF. CDR3 in DNA: TGTGCCAGTAAGACAAGACAGGTTCTCAACACCGGGGAGCTGTTTTTT.

This rearrangement joins TRBV5-1 to TRBJ1-2, with a weak D call TRBD1 (6 bases). Trimming took off 4 bases at V and 5 bases at J, with 12 bases between the two ends. This CDR3 contains 13 residues. CDR1 is SGHRS and CDR2 is YFSETQ in the germline V gene. CDR3 sequence (DNA): TGCGCCAGCAGCCCGGGGGGGCTTTATGGCTACACCTTC. Its translation is CASSPGGLYGYTF.

The chain has TRBV9 and TRBJ2-7; TRBD2 matches at 11 bases. The CDR3 extends over 16 amino acids. V shed 3 bases, J shed 2 bases, and the junction held 7 bases outside the gene matches. In germline, CDR1 is SGDLS, CDR2 YYNGEE. The CDR3 DNA reads as TGTGCCAGCAGCGATGGCGGGACTAGCGGCCCCTACGAGCAGTACTTC. Translating it yields CASSDGGTSGPYEQYF.

The chain is built from TRBV18 and TRBJ2-7; D might be TRBD2 (6 bases). CDR3 length equals 15 residues. V lost 3 bases, J lost 6 bases, and 18 bases lay in between. The germline gives CDR1 KGHSH, CDR2 LQKENI. Written as DNA, the CDR3 is TGTGCCAGCTCACCGGGTTCCGGGACTCTTGCCGAGCAGTACTTC. As protein: CASSPGSGTLAEQYF.

This clone was picked up one time. The chain joins TRBV27 to TRBJ2-7; tentative D call: TRBD2 (6 bases). The CDR3 has 16 residues. V dropped 1 base and J dropped 2 bases, with 15 bases sitting between them. The germline CDR1 and CDR2 sequences are MNHEY and SMNVEV (reference sequence). CDR3 in DNA: TGTGCCAGCAGTTTATTAGTGGGACTCGCCCCCTACGAGCAGTACTTC. Its protein product is CASSLLVGLAPYEQYF.

V and J are TRBV3-1 (or the pseudogene TRBV3-2) and TRBJ2-5, with D possibly matching TRBD2 (5 bases). The germline V and J ends were trimmed by 5 bases and 5 bases, with 12 bases remaining between them. This CDR3 is built from 13 residues. From germline, CDR1 is LGHDT and CDR2 YNNKEL (reference sequence). CDR3 protein: CASSSPRGETQYF. The CDR3 DNA follows: TGTGCCAGCAGCTCTCCCCGCGGGGAGACCCAGTACTTC.

J is TRBJ1-3 and V is TRBV12-3 or TRBV12-4, with TRBD1 identical over 7 bases. V lost 6 bases and J lost 12; bases outside the gene matches: 5. This CDR3 comprises 11 residues. The CDR3 region has the DNA TGTGCCAGCAGACGGACAGGACACATATATTTT. Translation gives CASRRTGHIYF.